Each of the 21 T cell receptor beta chains below was sequenced from the same sample in a study of Ad26.COV2.S vaccination and SARS-CoV-2 variants. Measured with immunoSEQ multiplex PCR; TCRdb has only the in-frame clones, and not every one. Of roughly 400,000 clones in the sample, about 91% were seen once. Sample treatment: some 20 received Ad26.COV2.S at low or high dose, single or two shots; roughly five received placebo; per-sample allocation not given. Sample collection was performed on day 63 after the first vaccine or placebo injection. This specimen consisted of peripheral blood, obtained in a trial of Ad26.COV2.S vaccine versus placebo. The receptors were gathered from a person between 18 and 60 years old who received the Ad26.COV2.S COVID-19 vaccine or a placebo.

V gene TRBV3-1 (or the pseudogene TRBV3-2) combines with J gene TRBJ2-7; D is possibly TRBD2 (6 bases). Germline V CDR1 and CDR2: LGHDT, YNNKEL (reference sequence). CDR3 size: 12 residues. Trimming removed 5 bases at V and 10 bases at J, with 15 bases between. As DNA, the CDR3 is TGTGCCAGCAGCACGGCGGGGCCTACCCAGTACTTC. It encodes CASSTAGPTQYF.

V gene TRBV7-2 combines with J gene TRBJ2-5, with D perhaps matching TRBD2 (5 bases). Trimming stripped 1 base from V and 5 bases from J, with 14 bases between. Germline V gene sequence: CDR1 SGHTA, CDR2 FQGNSA. CDR3 length equals 15 residues. This CDR3 reads CASSLVEGVIETQYF. For the CDR3, the DNA is TGTGCCAGCAGCTTAGTCGAGGGAGTGATCGAGACCCAGTACTTC.

The chain recombines TRBV5-1 with TRBJ2-7, with D possibly being TRBD1 (7 bases). Germline CDR1 and CDR2: SGHRS and YFSETQ. The CDR3 sequence is 17 residues long. The V and J ends lost 4 bases and 2 bases respectively, with 22 bases between them. The CDR3 region is CASSLRTGLLGAYEQYF. CDR3 nucleotides: TGCGCCAGCAGCCTTAGGACAGGACTACTGGGGGCCTACGAGCAGTACTTC.

The CDR3 reads CASSYSTSLNTGELFF. The CDR3, as DNA: TGTGCCAGCAGTTACTCTACTAGTCTAAACACCGGGGAGCTGTTTTTT. The chain links TRBV6-5 to TRBJ2-2; D might be TRBD2 (5 bases). This CDR3 is 16 amino acids long. Trimming took off 0 bases at V and 2 bases at J, with 10 bases between the two ends. Per the germline V gene, CDR1 is MNHEY and CDR2 is SVGAGI.

The genes are TRBV9 and TRBJ2-1; 10 positions agree with TRBD2. CDR3 length: 17 amino acids. Germline trimming cut 4 bases from V and 0 bases from J; bases unmatched to any gene: 7. Germline loops: CDR1 SGDLS, CDR2 YYNGEE. CDR3 protein: CASSSLGLASSYNEQFF. The CDR3 bases are TGTGCCAGCAGCTCACTGGGACTAGCGAGCTCCTACAATGAGCAGTTCTTC.

This chain joins TRBV3-1 (or the pseudogene TRBV3-2) and TRBJ1-3, with unresolved D. Germline assignment: CDR1 LGHDT and CDR2 YNNKEL (reference sequence). The CDR3 is 13 amino acids. The V and J ends lost 1 base and 4 bases respectively, with 5 bases between them. CDR3 amino acids: CASSQVKGNTIYF. The CDR3, as DNA: TGTGCCAGCAGCCAAGTTAAGGGAAACACCATATATTTT.

J is TRBJ2-7 and V is TRBV7-9; maybe TRBD2 (5 bases). Trimming removed 5 bases at V and 5 bases at J, with 13 bases between. The CDR3 covers 13 residues. Germline CDR1 and CDR2: SEHNR and FQNEAQ (reference sequence). The chain's CDR3 is CASSVLLADEQYF. The CDR3 DNA sequence: TGTGCCAGCAGCGTTTTGCTAGCCGACGAGCAGTACTTC.

This clone was recorded only once. This chain connects TRBV18 to TRBJ1-2, with D possibly TRBD1 on 5 matching bases. Trimming shortened V by 0 bases and J by 1 base, and 12 bases separated the two germline ends. Germline V lookup: CDR1 KGHSH, CDR2 LQKENI. There are 16 residues in the CDR3. Here the CDR3 DNA reads TGTGCCAGCTCACCACCGTTAGGGGCTTATAACTATGGCTACACCTTC. Its translation is CASSPPLGAYNYGYTF.

The chain joins TRBV4-3 to TRBJ2-1; D call uncertain. Germline V gene sequence: CDR1 LGHNA, CDR2 YSLEER. Trimming cost V 0 bases and J 0 bases, with 6 bases left between them. The CDR3 runs 15 residues. This CDR3 reads CASSQDKSSYNEQFF. Written as DNA, the CDR3 is TGCGCCAGCAGCCAAGATAAAAGCTCCTACAATGAGCAGTTCTTC.

The chain is built from TRBV10-3 and TRBJ2-1, with D unclear. V was pared by 4 bases and J by 6 bases, with 7 bases between. This CDR3 contains 12 residues. The germline gives CDR1 ENHRY, CDR2 SYGVKD. CDR3 region: CAISVWGNEQFF. The CDR3 region has the DNA TGTGCCATCAGTGTCTGGGGCAATGAGCAGTTCTTC.

The chain carries TRBV9 and TRBJ1-5; TRBD1 might be the D (5 bases). V was cut by 0 bases and J by 9 bases, with 13 bases left in between. This CDR3 contains 14 residues. The V gene's germline CDR1 is SGDLS and CDR2 YYNGEE. CDR3: CASSVEDRGGPQHF. The CDR3 coding sequence is TGTGCCAGCAGCGTAGAGGACCGCGGGGGGCCCCAGCATTTT.

V usage is TRBV29-1 and J usage is TRBJ2-7; 10 bases are shared with TRBD1. J was trimmed by 5 bases and V by 4 bases; bases with no gene match: 5. The CDR3 consists of 13 residues. From germline, CDR1 is SQVTM and CDR2 ANQGSEA. The CDR3 here is CSVGGQGFDEQYF. For the CDR3, the DNA is TGCAGCGTTGGGGGACAGGGGTTCGACGAGCAGTACTTC.

This sequence joins TRBV19 and TRBJ1-5; possible D gene TRBD1, 6 bases. V was cut by 4 bases and J by 0 bases, with 13 bases left in between. Germline V gene lookup returns CDR1 LNHDA and CDR2 SQIVND (reference sequence). The CDR3 runs to 16 residues. The CDR3 nucleotides read TGTGCCAGTAGTACGCAAACAGGGCCTAGCAATCAGCCCCAGCATTTT. Its protein product is CASSTQTGPSNQPQHF.

This chain joins TRBV19 and TRBJ1-5; no firm D call. This CDR3 is built from 13 residues. Germline CDR1 reads LNHDA; CDR2 reads SQIVND (reference sequence). V dropped 3 bases and J dropped 0 bases, with 3 bases sitting between them. The CDR3 nucleotides are TGTGCCAGTAGTATGTTTAGCAATCAGCCCCAGCATTTT. Encoded protein: CASSMFSNQPQHF.

V and J are TRBV25-1 and TRBJ1-3; no reliable D call. The germline V gene encodes CDR1 MGHDK and CDR2 SYGVNS. This CDR3 region has 11 residues. V was shortened by 7 bases and J by 2 bases, with 3 bases between the two germline ends. The CDR3 DNA is TGTGCCAGCACTCCTGGAAACACCATATATTTT. It is translated as CASTPGNTIYF.

The gene calls are TRBV4-2 and TRBJ2-7, with TRBD1 identical over 9 bases. The germline V gene encodes CDR1 LGHNA and CDR2 YNFKEQ. The CDR3 is 14 amino acids. Trimming took 4 bases from V and 2 from J; bases not matched to a gene: 3. CDR3: CASSLDRGTYEQYF. The DNA of the CDR3 is TGTGCCAGCAGCCTTGACAGGGGGACCTACGAGCAGTACTTC.

The chain employs TRBV30 and TRBJ1-1; D ambiguous. The V gene lost 2 bases and the J gene lost 10 bases, with 17 bases spanning the gap. The germline gives CDR1 GTSNPN, CDR2 SVGIG (reference sequence). The CDR3 spans 13 residues. The CDR3 reads CAWSPADSSRAFF. The CDR3 nucleotides read TGTGCCTGGAGTCCGGCGGACTCCTCTCGAGCTTTCTTT.

The chain couples TRBV12-3 or TRBV12-4 to TRBJ2-5; D not certain. Trimming took 3 bases from V and 8 from J, leaving 13 bases between them. The CDR3 extends over 13 amino acids. The CDR3 DNA is TGTGCCAGCAGTTTTGGGTCCGGTGAAACCCAGTACTTC. This sequence encodes CASSFGSGETQYF.

This chain links TRBV9 with TRBJ1-1, with TRBD1 as a possible D gene (6 bases). The V and J ends lost 3 bases and 1 base respectively, with 13 bases between them. There are 15 residues in the CDR3. Germline CDR1 and CDR2: SGDLS and YYNGEE. The CDR3 reads CASSAWGAKNTEAFF. The CDR3 DNA follows: TGTGCCAGCAGCGCGTGGGGGGCCAAGAACACTGAAGCTTTCTTT.

The J gene is TRBJ1-2, the V gene TRBV5-8; 11 bases align to TRBD1. The germline gives CDR1 SGHTS, CDR2 YDEGEE. This CDR3 comprises 16 residues. The V and J ends lost 3 bases and 1 base, in that order; junction bases with no gene match: 5. The CDR3 coding sequence is TGTGCCAGCAGCTGGCCGGGACAGGGGGATAACTATGGCTACACCTTC. Its protein is CASSWPGQGDNYGYTF. Using reference TRBV5-8 and TRBJ1-2 for the parts outside the CDR3, the full variable domain is EAGVTQSPTHLIKTRGQQATLRCSPISGHTSVYWYQQALGLGLQFLLWYDEGEERNRGNFPPRFSGRQFPNYSSELNVNALELEDSALYLCASSWPGQGDNYGYTFGSGTRLTVV.

This rearrangement joins TRBV5-1 to TRBJ2-2; a possible D gene is TRBD2 (6 bases). The CDR3 totals 15 residues. V lost 1 base, J lost 0 bases, and 7 bases lay in between. The germline V gene has CDR1 SGHRS and CDR2 YFSETQ. The CDR3 DNA sequence: TGCGCCAGCAGCTTGCCGGGGGCGAACACCGGGGAGCTGTTTTTT. Translation: CASSLPGANTGELFF.